This TCR beta chain was recorded in a study of cytomegalovirus exposure and HLA in healthy donors. The primer mix had 60 Vbeta and 13 Jbeta primers. Produced via immunoSEQ multiplex PCR; TCRdb's table is partial and in-frame only. Of some 140,000 clones in the sample, 60% to 85% were seen once. Sequenced material: PBMCs. The clonotype comes from a man between 18 and 35 years old in good health and CMV-seronegative.

The CDR3 region is CASYLPGGTEAFF. The CDR3, as DNA: TGTGCCAGTTACCTTCCAGGGGGCACTGAAGCTTTCTTT. The V and J genes are TRBV19 and TRBJ1-1, with TRBD1 matching over 7 bases. The V and J ends lost 8 bases and 4 bases, in that order; junction bases with no gene match: 7. CDR3 size: 13 residues. Germline assignment: CDR1 LNHDA and CDR2 SQIVND (reference sequence). Full variable domain (rest looked up from reference TRBV19 and TRBJ1-1): DGGITQSPKYLFRKEGQNVTLSCEQNLNHDAMYWYRQDPGQGLRLIYYSQIVNDFQKGDIAEGYSVSREKKESFPLTVTSAQKNPTAFYLCASYLPGGTEAFFGQGTRLTVV.